This T cell receptor (beta chain) was sequenced for a study of blood T cell repertoires in COVID-19. Germline-derived CDR1 and CDR2 are SGDLS and YYNGEE. The CDR3 runs to 15 residues. Trimming took off 0 bases at V and 3 bases at J, with 12 bases between the two ends. Data came from immunoSEQ multiplex PCR; TCRdb stores just in-frame clones and leaves some out. The repertoire consists of around 230,000 clones, with 83% occurring once and the leading ten covering roughly 7.6%. This chain joins TRBV9 and TRBJ1-1, with a tentative D call TRBD1 (6 bases). This TCR was sampled from a woman between 50 and 59 years old with acute or convalescent COVID-19. Sequenced material: peripheral blood. The CDR3, as DNA: TGTGCCAGCAGCGTAGCTGGGGGCTCGGACACTGAAGCTTTCTTT. Its protein is CASSVAGGSDTEAFF.